Included here is one T cell receptor (beta chain) sequence, with context. What it binds is not known. The V and J ends lost 1 base and 5 bases respectively, with 9 bases between them. This CDR3 has 14 residues. CDR1 is SGHTA, CDR2 FQGNSA, per germline. The data stem from a study of T cell responses to AZD1222 COVID-19 vaccine. Sequenced by immunoSEQ multiplex PCR; TCRdb stores in-frame clones only, minus some. The table shows 120,000 to 150,000 clones, with 91% occurring only once. Points from the study as a whole: The donors showed a predominance of white British ancestry and of females, with possible underestimation of clonal diversity.

The origin of this receptor is an adult in good health. The rearrangement uses TRBV7-2 and TRBJ2-1; D tentatively reads TRBD1 or TRBD2 (5 bases each). The sequencing used peripheral blood, collected on day 0 of AZD1222 vaccination. The CDR3 sequence: CASSLVGPDNEQFF. The CDR3 nucleotides are TGTGCCAGCAGCTTAGTGGGACCAGACAATGAGCAGTTCTTC.